Reported below is one T cell receptor (beta chain). The sample belongs to a study of blood T cell repertoires in COVID-19. Study overall: The United States, Italy and Spain supplied acute and convalescent COVID-19 samples. T cells, B-cell-depleted T cells, or PBMCs provided the cDNA or gDNA that served as material.

CDR1 is LGHNA, CDR2 YNFKEQ, per germline. The CDR3 spans 15 residues. V lost 0 bases to trimming and J lost 5 bases, with 14 bases between them. Original analysis: Scientists estimated how many nucleated cells there were by amplifying reference gene primers. Clones were sequenced by immunoSEQ multiplex PCR, and TCRdb holds only the in-frame ones, with some missing. That table gives V, J and clone size, and the DNA gave D and trimming. This table holds about 220,000 clones, 80% to 90% found once. The TCR was taken from a woman aged 40 to 49 with active or convalescent COVID-19. The rearrangement links TRBV4-2 to TRBJ2-7, with D unresolved. The sequenced sample consisted of peripheral blood. CDR3 sequence reads: CASSQERQEVNEQYF. DNA of the CDR3: TGTGCCAGCAGCCAAGAACGGCAGGAAGTAAACGAGCAGTACTTC.